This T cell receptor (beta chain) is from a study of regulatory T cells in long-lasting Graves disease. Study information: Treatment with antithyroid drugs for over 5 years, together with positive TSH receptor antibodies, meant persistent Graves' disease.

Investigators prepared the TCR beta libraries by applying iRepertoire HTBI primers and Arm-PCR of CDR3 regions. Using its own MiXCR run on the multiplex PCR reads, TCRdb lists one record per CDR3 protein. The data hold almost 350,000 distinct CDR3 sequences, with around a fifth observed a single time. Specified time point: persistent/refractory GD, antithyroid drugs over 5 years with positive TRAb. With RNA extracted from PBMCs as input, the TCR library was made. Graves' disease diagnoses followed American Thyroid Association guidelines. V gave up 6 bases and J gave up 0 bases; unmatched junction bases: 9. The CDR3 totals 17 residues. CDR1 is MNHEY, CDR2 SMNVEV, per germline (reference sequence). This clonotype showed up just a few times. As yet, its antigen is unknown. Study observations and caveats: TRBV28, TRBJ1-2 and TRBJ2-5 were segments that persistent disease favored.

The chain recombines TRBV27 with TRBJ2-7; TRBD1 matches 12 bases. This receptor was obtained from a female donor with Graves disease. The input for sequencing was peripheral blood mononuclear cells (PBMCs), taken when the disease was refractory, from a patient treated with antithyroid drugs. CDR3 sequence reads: CASRAGTGGAGSYEQYF. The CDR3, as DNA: TGTGCCAGCAGGGCCGGGACAGGGGGCGCGGGCTCCTACGAGCAGTACTTC.